A single sample is the source of the 25 T cell receptor beta chains below, sequenced in a study of T cells in narcolepsy. Profiling relied on immunoSEQ multiplex PCR, and the TCRdb table lists in-frame clones only, not all of them. The sample records about 30,000 clones, 78% being singletons. Material for sequencing was CD45RA- memory CD4+ T cells from PBMCs. The receptors come from a human donor with narcolepsy.

The rearrangement joins TRBV11-2 to TRBJ1-6; D is undetermined. This CDR3 has 16 amino acids. V dropped 4 bases and J dropped 0 bases, with 10 bases sitting between them. Germline assignment: CDR1 SGHAT and CDR2 FQNNGV. CDR3 nucleotide sequence: TGTGCCAGCAGCTCCACGATGAGCTCCTATAATTCACCCCTCCACTTT. This encodes CASSSTMSSYNSPLHF. Supplemented by reference TRBV11-2 and TRBJ1-6, the full variable domain reads EAGVAQSPRYKIIEKRQSVAFWCNPISGHATLYWYQQILGQGPKLLIQFQNNGVVDDSQLPKDRFSAERLKGVDSTLKIQPAKLEDSAVYLCASSSTMSSYNSPLHFGNGTRLTVT.

This chain links TRBV9 with TRBJ2-7, with 7 bases that match TRBD1. There are 15 residues in the CDR3. Unmatched junction bases numbered 9, after V lost 4 bases and J lost 2 bases. The germline V gene encodes CDR1 SGDLS and CDR2 YYNGEE. CDR3 DNA: TGTGCCAGCAGCAAACGGGACAGTGAGGCCTACGAGCAGTACTTC. Translated: CASSKRDSEAYEQYF.

V gene TRBV18 combines with J gene TRBJ1-2; possibly TRBD1 for D (6 bases). The germline V gene encodes CDR1 KGHSH and CDR2 LQKENI. Trimming shortened V by 3 bases and J by 3 bases, and 11 bases separated the two germline ends. The CDR3 covers 14 residues. CDR3 residues: CASSPQSGDYGYTF. The CDR3 coding sequence is TGTGCCAGCTCACCCCAATCAGGGGACTATGGCTACACCTTC.

The gene calls are TRBV9 and TRBJ2-1; 9 nucleotides match TRBD2. CDR1 and CDR2 (germline): SGDLS, YYNGEE. The CDR3 has 15 residues. The trim removed 4 bases at V and 7 bases at J, leaving 9 bases unmatched. The CDR3 nucleotides read TGTGCCAGCAGCTTACAACCGGGACTAGCAAATGAGCAGTTCTTC. Its translation is CASSLQPGLANEQFF.

V and J are TRBV23-1 and TRBJ2-2; 8 bases align to TRBD1. TRBV23-1 is recorded as an ORF, its role being uncertain. This CDR3 spans 18 amino acids. V lost 9 bases to trimming and J lost 0 bases; unmatched junction nucleotides: 15. This CDR3 reads CASPYLSGTGSNTGELFF. The DNA of the CDR3 is TGCGCCAGTCCCTACCTTTCCGGGACAGGCTCGAACACCGGGGAGCTGTTTTTT.

V and J are TRBV19 and TRBJ2-1, with unresolved D. In germline, CDR1 is LNHDA, CDR2 SQIVND (reference sequence). The CDR3 is made up of 16 amino acids. Trimming pared 1 base from V and 4 bases from J, leaving 14 bases between. CDR3 in DNA: TGTGCCAGTAGTATAGTTAACGACGCACCGTACAATGAGCAGTTCTTC. It translates to CASSIVNDAPYNEQFF. Based on the CDR3 plus reference TRBV19 and TRBJ2-1, the full variable domain is DGGITQSPKYLFRKEGQNVTLSCEQNLNHDAMYWYRQDPGQGLRLIYYSQIVNDFQKGDIAEGYSVSREKKESFPLTVTSAQKNPTAFYLCASSIVNDAPYNEQFFGPGTRLTVL.

V is TRBV7-2 and J is TRBJ1-1, with D hard to call. The germline CDR1 and CDR2 sequences are SGHTA and FQGNSA. This CDR3 has 15 residues. Trimming left V 8 bases short and J 6 bases short, with 22 bases between. The CDR3 nucleotides read TGTGCCAGCTCGAACCGGGCAGAAAGAAGACCTGAAGCTTTCTTT. It codes for CASSNRAERRPEAFF.

The J gene is TRBJ2-5, the V gene TRBV11-2, with D maybe TRBD1 (7 bases). The V and J ends lost 1 base and 7 bases respectively, with 19 bases between them. This CDR3 contains 16 residues. Germline CDR1 is SGHAT and CDR2 is FQNNGV. In DNA form, the CDR3 reads TGTGCCAGCAGCTTAGCCCTCGACAGGGCCGGGGGGACCCAGTACTTC. Translating gives CASSLALDRAGGTQYF.

This chain joins TRBV9 and TRBJ2-3; D unresolved. CDR1 SGDLS and CDR2 YYNGEE come from the germline V gene. This CDR3 is 14 amino acids long. V was clipped by 0 bases and J by 0 bases, with 5 bases between them. The CDR3 DNA reads as TGTGCCAGCAGCGTAGACCAGAGCACAGATACGCAGTATTTT. This gives the protein CASSVDQSTDTQYF.

The chain has TRBV6-6 and TRBJ2-5; 11 nucleotides line up with TRBD2. The CDR3 runs to 16 residues. The germline CDR1 and CDR2 sequences are MNHNY and SVGAGI (reference sequence). The V gene end was trimmed by 6 bases and the J gene end by 4 bases; junction bases not matched to a gene: 10. CDR3 residues: CASSPGLAGGAETQYF. DNA of the CDR3: TGTGCCAGCAGCCCGGGGCTAGCGGGAGGAGCAGAGACCCAGTACTTC.

The chain couples TRBV10-2 to TRBJ2-3, with TRBD1 matching 11 bases. The CDR3 has 15 amino acids. The germline V gene has CDR1 WSHSY and CDR2 SAAADI. Trimming cost V 6 bases and J 4 bases; bases outside gene matches: 6. This chain's CDR3 is CASSPGTGGSDTQYF. CDR3 DNA: TGCGCCAGCAGCCCCGGGACAGGGGGTTCAGATACGCAGTATTTT.

The chain joins TRBV11-2 to TRBJ2-1, with unresolved D. Germline V gives CDR1 SGHAT, CDR2 FQNNGV. Deletions cut 5 bases from V and 1 base from J, with 9 bases between. The CDR3 is 14 residues long. The chain's CDR3 is CASSTVSSYNEQFF. CDR3 nucleotide sequence: TGTGCCAGCAGCACCGTTTCTTCCTACAATGAGCAGTTCTTC.

The V gene is TRBV5-1, the J gene TRBJ1-2; D not resolved. V was cut by 4 bases and J by 6 bases, with 19 bases left in between. This CDR3 is 15 amino acids long. The germline gives CDR1 SGHRS, CDR2 YFSETQ. CDR3 bases: TGCGCCAGCAGCCCGGATTCGGGGTTGGGGAATGGCTACACCTTC. This sequence encodes CASSPDSGLGNGYTF. The full variable domain, rest sourced from reference TRBV5-1 and TRBJ1-2, is KAGVTQTPRYLIKTRGQQVTLSCSPISGHRSVSWYQQTPGQGLQFLFEYFSETQRNKGNFPGRFSGRQFSNSRSEMNVSTLELGDSALYLCASSPDSGLGNGYTFGSGTRLTVV.

V gene TRBV6-6 combines with J gene TRBJ2-7; D remains unclear. Germline assignment: CDR1 MNHNY and CDR2 SVGAGI (reference sequence). The CDR3 runs to 13 residues. Trimming left V 2 bases short and J 4 bases short, with 9 bases between. The CDR3 nucleotides read TGTGCCAGCAGTTACAGTCAGGATTACGAGCAGTACTTC. Amino acid sequence: CASSYSQDYEQYF.

The chain combines TRBV7-3 with TRBJ2-3, with D tentatively TRBD2 (5 bases). The V end lost 5 bases, the J end lost 4 bases, and 16 bases lay between the germline ends. Germline CDR1 is SGHTA and CDR2 is FQGTGA. The CDR3 has 15 residues. The CDR3 DNA reads TGTGCCAGCAGCCTTTCCGGAGGATCCGCAGATACGCAGTATTTT. It codes for CASSLSGGSADTQYF.

This chain links TRBV6-1 with TRBJ2-4; 15 bases agree with TRBD2. CDR3 length: 17 residues. V lost 4 bases and J lost 8; bases outside the gene matches: 9. Germline CDR1 is MNHNS and CDR2 is SASEGT. CDR3 bases: TGTGCCAGCAGTGGGGGACTAGCGGGAGGCGGTGTAGACATTCAGTACTTC. Translated, it gives CASSGGLAGGGVDIQYF.

The count of this clone is one. The rearrangement uses TRBV5-1 and TRBJ1-1, with D possibly matching TRBD1 (5 bases). Germline CDR1 is SGHRS and CDR2 is YFSETQ. The CDR3 has 14 residues. The germline V and J ends were trimmed by 4 bases and 3 bases, with 13 bases remaining between them. The CDR3 here is CASSLEDSHTEAFF. DNA for the CDR3: TGCGCCAGCAGCCTAGAAGACAGCCACACTGAAGCTTTCTTT.

V usage is TRBV11-2 and J usage is TRBJ2-7; possibly TRBD2 for D (6 bases). Between the trimmed V and J ends, which lost 4 bases and 0 bases, there was a span of 13 bases. Germline V gives CDR1 SGHAT, CDR2 FQNNGV. The CDR3 runs 15 residues. In DNA, the CDR3 is TGTGCCAGCAGCTCCACGGGAGAGTCCTCCTACGAGCAGTACTTC. It translates to CASSSTGESSYEQYF.

This chain links TRBV9 with TRBJ1-6; the D is unclear. V dropped 4 bases and J dropped 7 bases, with 15 bases sitting between them. The V gene's germline CDR1 is SGDLS and CDR2 YYNGEE. CDR3 size: 15 residues. The CDR3 DNA reads as TGTGCCAGCAGCCCGGAGGCAGCTTACAATTCACCCCTCCACTTT. Protein sequence: CASSPEAAYNSPLHF.

The chain employs TRBV5-4 and TRBJ1-2; D not resolved. CDR3 length: 19 residues. The V gene lost 3 bases and the J gene lost 3 bases, with 27 bases spanning the gap. Germline CDR1 is SGHNT and CDR2 is YYREEE (reference sequence). CDR3 nucleotides: TGTGCCAGCAGCTCTGGGCCAATACGGACGAAGTTCTACTACTATGGCTACACCTTC. This sequence encodes CASSSGPIRTKFYYYGYTF.

This sequence joins TRBV6-5 and TRBJ2-1; 11 nucleotides align to TRBD2. CDR1 and CDR2 from the germline V gene are MNHEY and SVGAGI. Trimming removed 6 bases from V and 3 bases from J; junction bases left unmatched: 4. The CDR3 totals 15 residues. DNA of the CDR3: TGTGCCAGCAGCCTAACTAGCGGGGGCTACAATGAGCAGTTCTTC. This sequence encodes CASSLTSGGYNEQFF.

This clone has just a few counts. J is TRBJ2-5 and V is TRBV11-2; D is perhaps TRBD2 (8 bases). V lost 5 bases, J lost 5 bases, and 24 bases lay in between. This CDR3 spans 17 amino acids. The germline gives CDR1 SGHAT, CDR2 FQNNGV. DNA for the CDR3: TGTGCCAGCAGCCTACAGGGGTACGGGAGGGCCCCTGAGACCCAGTACTTC. Translation: CASSLQGYGRAPETQYF.

The chain couples TRBV29-1 to TRBJ1-4, with D possibly TRBD1 on 5 matching bases. CDR1 SQVTM and CDR2 ANQGSEA come from the germline V gene. The CDR3 is 15 amino acids. V was trimmed by 5 bases and J by 9 bases, leaving 22 bases between them. The CDR3 spells CSVTRPATSGKKLFF. The DNA of the CDR3 is TGCAGCGTTACCCGCCCCGCTACCTCAGGGAAAAAACTGTTTTTT.

This clone was detected once. The chain employs TRBV7-3 and TRBJ2-3; perhaps TRBD2 as D (6 bases). The V end was cut by 8 bases, the J end by 4 bases, with 13 bases between. This CDR3 spans 13 amino acids. Germline V gene sequence: CDR1 SGHTA, CDR2 FQGTGA. CDR3 in DNA: TGTGCCAGCGGGAGAGGAGGGGCAGATACGCAGTATTTT. Translating gives CASGRGGADTQYF.

The chain employs TRBV6-5 and TRBJ1-2; D is perhaps TRBD1 (5 bases). This CDR3 has 12 residues. CDR1 and CDR2 from the germline V gene are MNHEY and SVGAGI. V lost 6 bases and J 4 bases, leaving 9 bases between the germline ends. The CDR3 loop reads CASSRDGYGYTF. In DNA form, the CDR3 reads TGTGCCAGCAGCCGGGACGGCTATGGCTACACCTTC.